The T cell receptor beta chain described here comes from a study of shared clonotypes between healthy human individuals. The study, taken as a whole, reports: All-four-donor shared clonotypes had higher generation probabilities than non-shared clonotypes did. Donor scarcity curtailed the genetic and exposure-history diversity represented herein.

Sequencing used immunoSEQ multiplex PCR; TCRdb keeps in-frame clones, though not all of them. Of about 2,500,000 clones in the sample, 90% to 95% were seen once. Germline V gene lookup returns CDR1 ENHRY and CDR2 SYGVKD. The CDR3 contains 16 residues. V shed 0 bases and J 4 bases; nucleotides not matched to a gene: 3. Donors were Caucasian adults residing in Nashville, Tennessee, USA. The split of CD4+ cells yielded CD45RA+ naive and CD45RA-negative memory subsets. As regards this clone: Its specificity is unknown.

This TCR was sampled from a man younger than 35 in good health. The rearrangement links TRBV10-3 to TRBJ2-2, with 9 bases that match TRBD2. Sequenced sample: naive CD4+ T cells sorted from blood. As to subset: CD45RA+ positively selected. The CDR3 DNA follows: TGTGCCATCAGTGAGTCAAAGCGGGGGGTCACCGGGGAGCTGTTTTTT. It specifies CAISESKRGVTGELFF.